A single sample gave rise to the 26 T cell receptor beta chains below, sequenced in a study of graft-versus-host responses after intestinal transplantation (dated by TCRdb to the early 2020s). The label giving this sample's time point can be read as: cells obtained before transplantation from donor or recipient. Which antigens these TCRs recognize remains unknown. The library was prepared using the immunoSEQ multiplex PCR assay. TCRdb re-hosts the immuneACCESS table, in-frame sequences only. Its copies lack some clones; in the studies checked, an unresolved V gene accounts for under half of them, and the cause for the rest is not known. This sample holds approximately 94,000 clones; roughly nine tenths were observed only once. Clones ranked in the top ten supply over 0.75% of the sample. The sample was unstimulated CD4+ T cells sorted from spleen or lymph node cells, taken before transplant. The source is a human donor who was the organ donor for an intestinal transplant.

This sequence joins TRBV29-1 and TRBJ1-6; D is uncertain. CDR3 size: 12 residues. Trimming removed 4 bases from V and 5 bases from J, with 6 bases in between. Germline-derived CDR1 and CDR2 are SQVTM and ANQGSEA. The CDR3 DNA reads TGCAGCGTTGGAGATAATAATTCACCCCTCCACTTT. Protein: CSVGDNNSPLHF.

The J gene is TRBJ2-6, the V gene TRBV28; 7 bases are shared with TRBD1. CDR3 length: 15 amino acids. Germline V gene sequence: CDR1 MDHEN, CDR2 SYDVKM. J lost 3 bases, V lost 3 bases, and 2 bases had no gene match. CDR3 bases: TGTGCCAGCAGTTTTCGACAGGGTGGGGCCAACGTCCTGACTTTC. Amino acids: CASSFRQGGANVLTF.

The DNA of the CDR3 is TGTGCCAGTACTGTCGGCGGTCAGCCCCAGCATTTT. This sequence encodes CASTVGGQPQHF. J is TRBJ1-5 and V is TRBV19; no firm D call. In germline, CDR1 is LNHDA, CDR2 SQIVND (reference sequence). Trimming cost V 7 bases and J 6 bases, with 10 bases left between them. CDR3 length: 12 amino acids.

The V call is TRBV27, the J call TRBJ1-2, with 8 nucleotides matching TRBD1. Per the germline V gene, CDR1 is MNHEY and CDR2 is SMNVEV (reference sequence). The CDR3 runs 14 residues. Losses at the gene ends were 5 bases for V and 8 bases for J; bases not matched to a gene: 10. The CDR3 is CASSTDQGARGYTF. CDR3 nucleotide sequence: TGTGCCAGCAGTACCGACCAGGGGGCGCGGGGCTACACCTTC.

The chain has TRBV14 and TRBJ1-4; tentative D call: TRBD1 (6 bases). V was trimmed by 2 bases and J by 3 bases, leaving 16 bases between them. The germline gives CDR1 SGHDN, CDR2 FVKESK. CDR3 length: 17 residues. This CDR3 is CASSQKRGATSNEKLFF. CDR3 coding DNA: TGTGCCAGCAGCCAAAAGAGGGGGGCGACTTCTAATGAAAAACTGTTTTTT.

The gene calls are TRBV5-1 and TRBJ2-3; 8 nucleotides agree with TRBD1. This CDR3 has 14 amino acids. CDR1 and CDR2 (germline): SGHRS, YFSETQ. Unmatched junction bases numbered 7, after V lost 6 bases and J lost 4 bases. The CDR3 DNA follows: TGCGCCAGCAAAGGGACAGGTTTCTCAGATACGCAGTATTTT. Its protein product is CASKGTGFSDTQYF.

The CDR3 is CASSLDRTDTQYF. In DNA form, the CDR3 reads TGCGCCAGCAGCTTGGATCGCACAGATACGCAGTATTTT. The chain is built from TRBV5-1 and TRBJ2-3, with D hard to call. Germline V gene lookup returns CDR1 SGHRS and CDR2 YFSETQ. The V gene lost 0 bases and the J gene lost 1 base, with 3 bases spanning the gap. The CDR3 is 13 residues long.

The V and J genes are TRBV11-2 and TRBJ2-2; 11 nucleotides line up with TRBD2. CDR3 length equals 15 residues. Germline V gives CDR1 SGHAT, CDR2 FQNNGV. Trimming took 0 bases from V and 6 from J; bases not matched to a gene: 0. The CDR3 coding sequence is TGTGCCAGCAGCTTAGATAGCGGGGGGGCCGGGGAGCTGTTTTTT. Its translation: CASSLDSGGAGELFF.

The J gene is TRBJ2-7, the V gene TRBV4-2; D perhaps matches TRBD2 (6 bases). With 0 bases removed from V and 4 bases from J, the gap between germline ends came to 13 bases. Germline-derived CDR1 and CDR2 are LGHNA and YNFKEQ. The length of the CDR3 is 15 residues. CDR3 protein: CASSQEASGVYEQYF. For the CDR3, the DNA is TGTGCCAGCAGCCAAGAGGCGTCGGGGGTTTACGAGCAGTACTTC.

This clone has only a few counts. The rearrangement uses TRBV28 and TRBJ1-4, with a weak D call TRBD1 (5 bases). In germline, CDR1 is MDHEN, CDR2 SYDVKM. The CDR3 is 17 residues long. Trimming stripped 1 base from V and 0 bases from J, with 12 bases between. The CDR3 bases are TGTGCCAGCAGTTTATACCTGGGGGAGTCAACTAATGAAAAACTGTTTTTT. It translates to CASSLYLGESTNEKLFF.

This clone was observed a few times. The chain links TRBV4-1 to TRBJ2-5; 7 bases are a match to TRBD1. From germline, CDR1 is MGHRA and CDR2 YSYEKL. The CDR3 totals 15 residues. J lost 1 base, V lost 4 bases, and 6 bases had no gene match. Here the CDR3 DNA reads TGCGCCAGCAGCCGCCTTGACAGGGCCCAAGAGACCCAGTACTTC. Protein: CASSRLDRAQETQYF.

This sequence joins TRBV30 and TRBJ1-1, with D maybe TRBD1 (6 bases). CDR1 and CDR2 (germline): GTSNPN, SVGIG (reference sequence). This CDR3 region has 14 residues. V was shortened by 6 bases and J by 3 bases, with 17 bases between the two germline ends. CDR3 loop: CACHAGEIHTEAFF. The CDR3 nucleotides are TGTGCCTGTCACGCAGGGGAGATCCACACTGAAGCTTTCTTT.

The J gene is TRBJ1-2, the V gene TRBV27, with D uncertain. V shed 5 bases and J shed 3 bases, with 16 bases lying between them. Germline-derived CDR1 and CDR2 are MNHEY and SMNVEV (reference sequence). The CDR3 consists of 15 residues. CDR3 loop: CASSPRTSIYYGYTF. The CDR3, as DNA: TGTGCCAGCAGTCCCCGGACGAGTATTTACTATGGCTACACCTTC.

This clone was seen just once. This chain links TRBV11-2 with TRBJ2-1; 9 nucleotides match TRBD1. The CDR3 consists of 14 residues. Germline lookup yields CDR1 SGHAT and CDR2 FQNNGV. Germline trimming cut 5 bases from V and 5 bases from J; bases unmatched to any gene: 4. The CDR3 nucleotides read TGTGCCAGCAGCCGGGACAGGGCGAACAATGAGCAGTTCTTC. Translation: CASSRDRANNEQFF.

J is TRBJ2-7 and V is TRBV6-5; TRBD2 matches 8 bases. CDR3 size: 15 residues. Looked up from germline, CDR1 is MNHEY and CDR2 is SVGAGI. Trimming cost V 6 bases and J 5 bases; bases outside gene matches: 12. The CDR3 region has the DNA TGTGCCAGCAGAGGCACCGGGACTAGTTACGACGAGCAGTACTTC. The encoded protein is CASRGTGTSYDEQYF.

J is TRBJ2-7 and V is TRBV29-1; D unclear. The V end lost 5 bases, the J end lost 2 bases, and 13 bases lay between the germline ends. This CDR3 has 13 amino acids. CDR1 and CDR2 from the germline V gene are SQVTM and ANQGSEA. The CDR3: CSVSSTVPYEQYF. DNA for the CDR3: TGCAGCGTTTCATCGACTGTACCCTACGAGCAGTACTTC.

The chain has TRBV28 and TRBJ1-1; the D is unclear. CDR3 length equals 14 residues. The V end was cut by 6 bases, the J end by 1 base, with 12 bases between. Germline CDR1 MDHEN, CDR2 SYDVKM. The CDR3 here is CASRVFPSNTEAFF. The CDR3 region has the DNA TGTGCCAGCAGGGTATTTCCGTCGAACACTGAAGCTTTCTTT.

This chain connects TRBV4-1 to TRBJ1-5, with 7 bases fitting TRBD1. V lost 0 bases to trimming and J lost 5 bases; unmatched junction nucleotides: 10. The CDR3 covers 17 residues. Germline V gene lookup returns CDR1 MGHRA and CDR2 YSYEKL. CDR3 residues: CASSQDPQGVDYQPQHF. Here the CDR3 DNA reads TGCGCCAGCAGCCAAGACCCGCAGGGGGTCGATTATCAGCCCCAGCATTTT.

CDR3 DNA: TGTGCCATCTCTCCCGGGGGGGGAGAGACCCAGTACTTC. Protein: CAISPGGGETQYF. The chain has TRBV7-6 and TRBJ2-5; 8 nucleotides align to TRBD2. CDR3 length: 13 residues. Germline V gene data show CDR1 as SGHVS and CDR2 as FNYEAQ. The trim removed 10 bases at V and 4 bases at J, leaving 8 bases unmatched.

The V gene is TRBV4-2, the J gene TRBJ1-5; D is unresolved. This CDR3 is 17 amino acids long. Trimming shortened V by 0 bases and J by 7 bases, and 19 bases separated the two germline ends. The germline CDR1 and CDR2 sequences are LGHNA and YNFKEQ. The CDR3 reads CASSQDKTLNGGQPQHF. CDR3 coding DNA: TGTGCCAGCAGCCAAGACAAGACACTAAACGGAGGACAGCCCCAGCATTTT.

V usage is TRBV7-9 and J usage is TRBJ2-3, with a possible D match to TRBD1 (5 bases). Germline V gene lookup returns CDR1 SEHNR and CDR2 FQNEAQ (reference sequence). The CDR3 consists of 14 residues. V gave up 4 bases and J gave up 2 bases, with 10 bases separating them. CDR3 nucleotides: TGTGCCAGCAGCTGGACAATGGACACAGATACGCAGTATTTT. Translated: CASSWTMDTDTQYF.

This clone has a handful of counts. The chain has TRBV28 and TRBJ2-7; D gene ambiguous. The CDR3 has 12 residues. Germline CDR1 and CDR2: MDHEN and SYDVKM. V lost 0 bases and J 3 bases, leaving 3 bases between the germline ends. The CDR3 protein is CASSLWGYEQYF. The CDR3 nucleotides are TGTGCCAGCAGTTTATGGGGCTACGAGCAGTACTTC.

The gene calls are TRBV7-2 and TRBJ2-1, with 9 bases identical to TRBD2. Trimming cost V 5 bases and J 8 bases; bases outside gene matches: 16. Germline V gene lookup returns CDR1 SGHTA and CDR2 FQGNSA. CDR3 length: 17 amino acids. CDR3 nucleotides: TGTGCCAGCAGCCCACGCCGGCAGCGGGGGGCCTTGGATGAGCAGTTCTTC. Amino acid sequence: CASSPRRQRGALDEQFF.

The chain carries TRBV6-6 and TRBJ1-6; no reliable D call. In germline, CDR1 is MNHNY, CDR2 SVGAGI (reference sequence). V lost 7 bases to trimming and J lost 7 bases, with 17 bases between them. There are 15 residues in the CDR3. The CDR3 nucleotides are TGTGCCAGCACCTCCGGAGTCGGGCAGAATTCACCCCTCCACTTT. It specifies CASTSGVGQNSPLHF.

V is TRBV7-2 and J is TRBJ2-7; D possibly uses TRBD1 or TRBD2 (5 bases each). The CDR3 totals 15 residues. Trimming took 1 base from V and 6 from J, leaving 16 bases between them. Germline CDR1 SGHTA, CDR2 FQGNSA. DNA of the CDR3: TGTGCCAGCAGCTTAGTTTGGGACCCAAGCTCCGAGCAGTACTTC. Amino acids: CASSLVWDPSSEQYF.

This clone was observed a single time. V gene TRBV30 combines with J gene TRBJ2-3; 9 nucleotides agree with TRBD2. The CDR3 covers 13 residues. V was clipped by 4 bases and J by 6 bases; unmatched bases: 5. CDR1 and CDR2 (germline): GTSNPN, SVGIG (reference sequence). Here the CDR3 reads CAWKVAGADTQYF. CDR3 DNA sequence: TGTGCCTGGAAGGTAGCGGGGGCTGATACGCAGTATTTT.